The sample holds a few counts of the clone carrying this T cell receptor beta chain. This CDR3 contains 13 residues. From germline, CDR1 is MNHEY and CDR2 SVGAGI. Losses at the gene ends were 6 bases for V and 5 bases for J; bases not matched to a gene: 6. The sample is drawn from a study of OX40 agonist ivuxolimab in advanced cancers. The wider study: Partial responses occurred in three patients (one hepatocellular carcinoma, two cutaneous melanoma).

The repertoire was sequenced with immunoSEQ multiplex PCR; TCRdb's copy has only in-frame clones and lacks some. The table has about 9,500 clones, 55% to 75% seen once. The sequence derives from an adult with an advanced solid tumor such as melanoma, head and neck, liver or kidney cancer. Sequenced material: CD4+ or CD8+ T cells sorted from blood, taken in a trial of the OX40 agonist ivuxolimab. This chain joins TRBV6-5 and TRBJ2-7; 8 nucleotides agree with TRBD1. The CDR3 DNA is TGTGCCAGCAGGCGGACAGGGTCCCACGAGCAGTACTTC. Protein sequence: CASRRTGSHEQYF.